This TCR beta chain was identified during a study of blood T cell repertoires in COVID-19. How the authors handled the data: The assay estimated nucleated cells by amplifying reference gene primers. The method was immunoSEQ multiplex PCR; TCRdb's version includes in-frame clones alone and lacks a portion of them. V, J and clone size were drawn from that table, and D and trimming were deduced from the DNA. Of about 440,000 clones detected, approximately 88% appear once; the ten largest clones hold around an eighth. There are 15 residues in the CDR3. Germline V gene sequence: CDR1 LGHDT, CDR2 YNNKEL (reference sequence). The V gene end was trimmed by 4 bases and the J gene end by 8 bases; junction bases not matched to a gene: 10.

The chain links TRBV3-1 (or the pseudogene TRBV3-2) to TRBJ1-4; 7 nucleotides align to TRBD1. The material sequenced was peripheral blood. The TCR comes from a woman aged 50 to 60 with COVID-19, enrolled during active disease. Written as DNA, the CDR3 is TGTGCCAGCAGCCCGGAGACAGGGTCTGGGGAAAAACTGTTTTTT. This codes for CASSPETGSGEKLFF.